Listed here are 2 T cell receptor beta chains from one sample, sequenced in a study of vaccination effects on CD4 cells after COVID-19 (dated by TCRdb to about 2022). In the ViraFEST assay, PBMC were stimulated with viral peptide pools, and antigen-specific CD4+ T cell clonotypes were then identified by expansion using TCR sequencing. After around 10 days of culture, CD4+ T cells were isolated with the EasySep CD4+ T cell isolation kit. The absence of prior SARS-CoV-2 infection in healthy vaccine recipients was confirmed by negative nucleocapsid antibodies before and after vaccination. The protocol used for the library was the immunoSEQ multiplex PCR assay. TCRdb holds this immuneACCESS table with in-frame rearrangements only. Some clones are missing; in checked studies, unresolved V genes explain under half, and the rest has no known cause. Here the sample has 55,000 to 75,000 clones; around 76% occur a single time. Of the sample, roughly 4% falls within the top ten clones.

For these TCRs, the target antigens are not known. Material: CD4+ T cells from PBMCs cultured with HCoV-OC43 spike peptides, obtained before COVID-19 vaccination. Sample cell subset or site, as interpreted from the label and publication: HCoV-OC43 spike overlapping peptide pool stimulation. The origin of the receptors is a human donor who received a COVID-19 vaccine.

The rearrangement uses TRBV11-3 and TRBJ2-5; possibly TRBD2 for D (6 bases). Per germline, CDR1 SGHNT and CDR2 YENEEA. This CDR3 region has 16 residues. The germline V and J ends were trimmed by 5 bases and 5 bases, with 21 bases remaining between them. This CDR3 is CASSRALGGGRETQYF. Here the CDR3 DNA reads TGTGCCAGCAGCAGAGCCCTGGGGGGAGGCCGGGAGACCCAGTACTTC.

This clone was seen a few times. The rearrangement links TRBV6-2 or TRBV6-3 to TRBJ2-7, with 7 nucleotides matching TRBD2. With V trimmed by 2 bases and J by 8 bases, 6 bases remained unmatched. The germline CDR1 and CDR2 sequences are MNHEY and SVGEGT. CDR3 size: 13 residues. CDR3 region: CASSYTSGGKQYV. CDR3 DNA sequence: TGTGCCAGCAGTTACACCTCCGGGGGGAAGCAGTACGTC.